This paragraph reports one T cell receptor beta chain. The target of this receptor is not known. Base qualities are not at hand, and no much larger clone is one base apart. The library relied on the immunoSEQ multiplex PCR assay. On the authors' methods: Richness and clonality were used to summarize the repertoires, and clones that significantly expanded or contracted between pre- and post-therapy samples were identified. The clones in this table, taken by TCRdb from immuneACCESS, are in-frame only. Not every clone is retained; where verified, under half of the shortfall comes from an unresolved V gene, and the cause of the rest is unknown. That table gives V, J and clone size, and the DNA gave D and trimming. In this sample the table shows more than 20,000 clones, 75% to 90% of which occur a single time. The top ten hold about 9.4% of the sample. This specimen belongs to a study of neoadjuvant nivolumab and ipilimumab in lung cancer (dated by TCRdb to 2020 to 2022). The study in broad terms: In the NEOSTAR trial, nivolumab was administered intravenously at 3 mg/kg on days 1, 15 and 29, and the combination arm also received ipilimumab 1 mg/kg on day 1 only. The study compared TCR repertoires in pretherapy (baseline) peripheral blood with TCR repertoires in tumors resected at surgery following neoadjuvant immune checkpoint blockade. For each study arm, the primary endpoint of the trial was the rate of major pathologic response (MPR) in the intention-to-treat population. Matched pretherapy and resected tumor pairs were analyzed for seven patients, of whom four received nivolumab and three received nivolumab plus ipilimumab. The trial treated approximately 42 patients with operable NSCLC: some 23 were randomized to nivolumab monotherapy and some 21 to nivolumab plus ipilimumab. General conclusions and limits of the study: Tumor T-cell richness and clonality rose from pretherapy to surgery in three of three dual-therapy tumors but in only two of four nivolumab-treated tumors. A small number of samples was subjected to TCR sequencing. No significant correlation was found between TCR clonality and pathologic tumor regression, and only one major-pathologic-response sample was available for the clonality analysis. A positive correlation was observed between pretherapy blood TCR richness and richness in tumors resected after neoadjuvant therapy (Spearman R = 0.82). Resected tumors had greater TCR richness and clonality than tumor-adjacent uninvolved lung, and increases were observed in more dual-therapy-treated tumors.

According to the study, the label for this sample's time point signals: at surgical resection after neoadjuvant nivolumab +/- ipilimumab. Samples came from the phase 2 randomized NEOSTAR trial, which tested neoadjuvant nivolumab or nivolumab plus ipilimumab followed by surgery in operable NSCLC. V is clipped by 0 bases and J by 3 bases, and the sequence between their germline boundaries is 8 bases long. As encoded in the germline V gene, CDR1 is SGHNT while CDR2 is YENEEA. CDR3 length: 14 amino acids, cysteine to phenylalanine. CDR3 DNA is the only sequence kept; it has 42 bases, read in frame from the first base.

This receptor was taken from an adult with non-small cell lung cancer. The rearrangement combines TRBV11-3 with TRBJ2-5, with the D gene call left open. Specimen: tumor tissue, collected after neoadjuvant nivolumab, alone or with ipilimumab, at or shortly before surgery. The nucleotide sequence is given as TGTGCCAGCAGCTTAGACCTGGCGGAAGAGACCCAGTACTTC. Translated, it gives CASSLDLAEETQYF.